Listed below are T cell receptor beta chains from one sample, sequenced in a study of blood T cell repertoires in COVID-19. Clones were sequenced by immunoSEQ multiplex PCR, and TCRdb holds only the in-frame ones, with some missing. This sample has just over 95,000 clones, with roughly nine tenths found just once. The sequencing sample was made of peripheral blood. The receptors here all came from a man over 45 with acute or convalescent COVID-19. Both conserved end residues are trimmed from each CDR3. Each record gives: V gene, CDR3 length, D gene, J gene, CDR3 protein. A D gene is named only where the DNA matches it firmly.

>TRBV19|12|.|TRBJ2-1
ASSRVRGRKVLF
>TRBV6-5|11|.|TRBJ1-2
ASSSPGDYGYT
>TRBV28|13|TRBD1|TRBJ2-1
ASSLSGQGTNEQF
>TRBV6-5|10|.|TRBJ1-2
ATKTEPYGYT
>TRBV9|12|TRBD1|TRBJ1-1
ASSPRQGNTEAF
>TRBV21-1|12|.|TRBJ1-1
ASSAQDMNTEAF
>TRBV3-1/TRBV3-2|10|.|TRBJ2-1
ASSLAHNEQF
>TRBV6-6|14|.|TRBJ2-1
ASRDRGTDRGHEQF
>TRBV6-1|16|.|TRBJ2-3
ASSETLASSPSTDTQY
>TRBV6-6|12|.|TRBJ1-5
ASTGGLSNQPQH
>TRBV11-3|15|TRBD2|TRBJ2-3
ASSSGLAGGKADTQY
>TRBV27|12|.|TRBJ2-5
ASAPVMGVETQY
>TRBV6-5|11|TRBD2|TRBJ2-7
ASSYSLAGEQY